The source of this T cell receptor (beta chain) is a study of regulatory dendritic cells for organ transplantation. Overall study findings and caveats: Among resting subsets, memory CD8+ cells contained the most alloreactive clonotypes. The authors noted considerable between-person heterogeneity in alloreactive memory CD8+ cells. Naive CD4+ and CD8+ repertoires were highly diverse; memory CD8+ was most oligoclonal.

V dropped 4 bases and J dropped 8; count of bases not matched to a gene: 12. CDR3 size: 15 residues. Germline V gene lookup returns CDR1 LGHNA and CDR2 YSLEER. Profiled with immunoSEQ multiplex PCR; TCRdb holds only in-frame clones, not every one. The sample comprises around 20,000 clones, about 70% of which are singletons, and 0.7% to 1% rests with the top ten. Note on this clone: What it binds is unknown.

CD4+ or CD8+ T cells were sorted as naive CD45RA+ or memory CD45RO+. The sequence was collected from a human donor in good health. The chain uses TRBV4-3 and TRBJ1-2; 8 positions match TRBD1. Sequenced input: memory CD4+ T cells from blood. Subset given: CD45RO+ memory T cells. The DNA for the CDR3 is TGCGCCAGCAGCCCCAACCCAGGGGGCGAGCAAGGCTACACCTTC. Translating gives CASSPNPGGEQGYTF.